The present T cell receptor (beta chain) was sequenced within a study of tumor and adjacent non-tumor tissue in lung cancer. This sample's RNA came from whole unsorted tissue. Chemotherapy-naive patients with new lung cancer underwent thoracic surgery in China, August–late 2014. The CDR3 totals 17 residues. The V segment lost 1 base and the J segment 0 bases; nucleotides outside the gene matches: 12. Germline loops: CDR1 DFQATT, CDR2 SNEGSKA (reference sequence). Three rounds of nested PCR, following a modified ARM-PCR protocol, produced the TCRbeta library. Each CDR3 protein is one row after TCRdb ran MiXCR on the multiplex PCR reads. The sample yields just over 200,000 distinct CDR3 sequences, over 55% seen once.

The genes are TRBV20-1 and TRBJ2-7; 7 bases match TRBD1. This TCR derives from a man between 60 and 70 years old with non-small cell lung cancer. The sequenced sample was lung tumor tissue. CDR3 amino acids: CSARAEDNRGSSYEQYF. Written as DNA, the CDR3 is TGCAGTGCTAGAGCAGAAGATAACAGGGGCAGCTCCTACGAGCAGTACTTC.